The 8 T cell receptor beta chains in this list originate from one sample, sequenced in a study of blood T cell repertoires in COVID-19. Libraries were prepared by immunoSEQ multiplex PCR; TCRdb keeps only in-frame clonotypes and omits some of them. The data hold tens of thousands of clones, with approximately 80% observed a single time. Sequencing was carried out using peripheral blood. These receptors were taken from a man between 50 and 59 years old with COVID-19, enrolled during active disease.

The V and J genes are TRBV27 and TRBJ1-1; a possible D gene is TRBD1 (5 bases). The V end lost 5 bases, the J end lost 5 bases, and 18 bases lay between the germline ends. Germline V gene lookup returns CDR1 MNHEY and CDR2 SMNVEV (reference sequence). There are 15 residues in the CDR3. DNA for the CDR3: TGTGCCAGCAGTCGCCCCCCGGGGGTGGAGACTGAAGCTTTCTTT. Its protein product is CASSRPPGVETEAFF.

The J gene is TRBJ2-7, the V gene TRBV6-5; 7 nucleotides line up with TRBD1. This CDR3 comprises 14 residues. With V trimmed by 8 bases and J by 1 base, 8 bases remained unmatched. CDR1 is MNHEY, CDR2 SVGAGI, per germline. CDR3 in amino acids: CASRTGQSSYEQYF. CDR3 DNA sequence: TGTGCCAGCCGCACGGGACAGAGTTCCTACGAGCAGTACTTC.

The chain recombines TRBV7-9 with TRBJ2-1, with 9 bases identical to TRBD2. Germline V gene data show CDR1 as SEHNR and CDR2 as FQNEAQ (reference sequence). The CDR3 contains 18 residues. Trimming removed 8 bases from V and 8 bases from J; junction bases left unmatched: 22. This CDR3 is CASVDSGRIFFGSDEQFF. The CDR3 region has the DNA TGTGCCAGCGTGGATAGCGGGAGAATCTTCTTTGGGTCTGATGAGCAGTTCTTC.

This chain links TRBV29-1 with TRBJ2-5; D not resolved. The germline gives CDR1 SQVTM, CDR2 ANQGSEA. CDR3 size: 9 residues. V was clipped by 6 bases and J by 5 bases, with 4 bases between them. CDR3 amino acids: CSVGETQYF. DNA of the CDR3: TGCAGCGTCGGTGAGACCCAGTACTTC.

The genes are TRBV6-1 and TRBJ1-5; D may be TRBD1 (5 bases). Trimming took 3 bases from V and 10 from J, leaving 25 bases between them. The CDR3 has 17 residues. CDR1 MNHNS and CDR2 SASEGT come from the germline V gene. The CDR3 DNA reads TGTGCCAGCAGTGAGGGGGGACGGACCTCAATCAGTGATCCCCAGCATTTT. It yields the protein CASSEGGRTSISDPQHF.

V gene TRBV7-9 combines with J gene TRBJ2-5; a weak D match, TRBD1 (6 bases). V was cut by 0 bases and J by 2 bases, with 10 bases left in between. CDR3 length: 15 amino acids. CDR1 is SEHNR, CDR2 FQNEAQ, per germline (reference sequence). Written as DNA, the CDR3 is TGTGCCAGCAGCTTAGCTACAGGGTTGCAAGAGACCCAGTACTTC. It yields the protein CASSLATGLQETQYF.

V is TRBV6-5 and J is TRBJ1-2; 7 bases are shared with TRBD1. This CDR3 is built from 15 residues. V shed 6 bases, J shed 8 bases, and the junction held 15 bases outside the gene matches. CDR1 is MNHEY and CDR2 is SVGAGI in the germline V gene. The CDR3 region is CASRELTQGESGYTF. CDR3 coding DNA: TGTGCCAGCAGAGAGTTAACGCAGGGGGAGTCGGGCTACACCTTC.

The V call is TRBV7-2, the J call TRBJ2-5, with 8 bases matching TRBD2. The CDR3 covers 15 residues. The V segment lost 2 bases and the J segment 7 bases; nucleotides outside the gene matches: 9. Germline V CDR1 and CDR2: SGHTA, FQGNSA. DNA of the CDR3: TGTGCCAGCAGCTTACAGGGAGGAAGCGGGGGGACCCAGTACTTC. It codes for CASSLQGGSGGTQYF.